Below, 13 T cell receptor beta chains from the same sample are listed, as sequenced in a study of blood T cell repertoires in COVID-19. This table comes from immunoSEQ multiplex PCR, and its TCRdb copy is limited to in-frame clones, with some not included. The sample holds hundreds of thousands of clones, around 90% seen once. Sequenced: PBMCs or T cells enriched from blood (not recorded which). These receptors came from a woman aged 40 to 50 with acute COVID-19.

The V and J genes are TRBV19 and TRBJ2-5, with D possibly TRBD2 on 6 matching bases. Germline CDR1 reads LNHDA; CDR2 reads SQIVND (reference sequence). The V gene lost 3 bases and the J gene lost 5 bases, with 16 bases spanning the gap. The CDR3 extends over 15 amino acids. CDR3 DNA: TGTGCCAGTAGTATTCGGGAGACGGGTAGGGAGACCCAGTACTTC. Amino acids: CASSIRETGRETQYF.

V is TRBV10-2 and J is TRBJ2-1, with D tentatively TRBD2 (6 bases). There are 14 residues in the CDR3. Germline V gives CDR1 WSHSY, CDR2 SAAADI. The V gene lost 0 bases and the J gene lost 12 bases, with 15 bases spanning the gap. The CDR3 region is CASSESGTLRGQFF. The CDR3 DNA sequence: TGCGCCAGCAGTGAGTCCGGGACTCTACGGGGGCAGTTCTTC.

J is TRBJ2-2 and V is TRBV10-3; a weak D match, TRBD2 (5 bases). The germline gives CDR1 ENHRY, CDR2 SYGVKD. The CDR3 consists of 14 residues. Trimming stripped 6 bases from V and 4 bases from J, with 12 bases between. CDR3 coding DNA: TGTGCCATCAGGGAACTACGGGGCACCGGGGAGCTGTTTTTT. This encodes CAIRELRGTGELFF.

V is TRBV30 and J is TRBJ2-3, with TRBD2 identical over 12 bases. V shed 2 bases and J 2 bases; nucleotides not matched to a gene: 5. From germline, CDR1 is GTSNPN and CDR2 SVGIG (reference sequence). The CDR3 is 16 amino acids. CDR3 bases: TGTGCCTGGAGTTTCGGACTAGCGGGGATCACAGATACGCAGTATTTT. Residues: CAWSFGLAGITDTQYF.

The genes are TRBV2 and TRBJ2-7; 7 nucleotides line up with TRBD1. The CDR3 spans 15 residues. CDR1 is SNHLY and CDR2 is FYNNEI in the germline V gene. Trimming removed 6 bases from V and 2 bases from J; junction bases left unmatched: 10. The CDR3 is CASSDRDSLTYEQYF. The CDR3 DNA reads TGTGCCAGCAGCGATAGGGACAGCCTAACCTACGAGCAGTACTTC.

The V call is TRBV9, the J call TRBJ1-2; weak D call: TRBD1 (6 bases). V was shortened by 5 bases and J by 2 bases, with 13 bases between the two germline ends. CDR3 size: 14 residues. Germline CDR1 SGDLS, CDR2 YYNGEE. For the CDR3, the DNA is TGTGCCAGCAGTAACACAGGGATAAACTATGGCTACACCTTC. This translates into CASSNTGINYGYTF.

This chain uses TRBV30 with TRBJ2-3; a possible D gene is TRBD2 (5 bases). The germline CDR1 and CDR2 sequences are GTSNPN and SVGIG (reference sequence). The CDR3 spans 9 residues. The CDR3: CAGGDTQYF. The CDR3 DNA follows: TGTGCGGGCGGGGATACGCAGTATTTT.

This clone has just one count. CDR3 loop: CASNRGMETQYF. The CDR3 DNA reads TGTGCCAGCAACCGGGGGATGGAGACCCAGTACTTC. V usage is TRBV14 and J usage is TRBJ2-5; D may be TRBD2 (6 bases). The V gene lost 7 bases and the J gene lost 5 bases, with 11 bases spanning the gap. CDR3 length: 12 amino acids. CDR1 and CDR2 (germline): SGHDN, FVKESK.

The chain couples TRBV9 to TRBJ2-3; TRBD2 is a possible D gene (6 bases). Trimming left V 4 bases short and J 6 bases short, with 21 bases between. CDR1 and CDR2 (germline): SGDLS, YYNGEE. CDR3 length: 16 residues. CDR3 nucleotide sequence: TGTGCCAGCAGCTCACCTGAAATAGCGGCGAGGGATACGCAGTATTTT. It codes for CASSSPEIAARDTQYF.

V and J are TRBV5-8 and TRBJ1-2; D remains unclear. Germline CDR1 and CDR2: SGHTS and YDEGEE. Trimming took 1 base from V and 1 from J, leaving 8 bases between them. This CDR3 region has 14 residues. The CDR3 protein is CASSLHRGNYGYTF. Written as DNA, the CDR3 is TGTGCCAGCAGCTTGCATCGGGGTAACTATGGCTACACCTTC.

The chain has TRBV30 and TRBJ1-5, with 8 bases that match TRBD1. J gave up 3 bases and V 0 bases, and 4 bases lay outside the gene matches. CDR1 and CDR2 from the germline V gene are GTSNPN and SVGIG (reference sequence). This CDR3 is 15 amino acids long. The CDR3 region is CAWSVLDRDNQPQHF. CDR3 bases: TGTGCCTGGAGTGTATTGGACAGGGACAATCAGCCCCAGCATTTT.

The chain links TRBV11-2 to TRBJ1-2; tentative D call: TRBD1 (6 bases). The germline gives CDR1 SGHAT, CDR2 FQNNGV. The CDR3 sequence is 13 residues long. The V and J ends lost 5 bases and 8 bases respectively, with 15 bases between them. The CDR3: CASSASQGSGYTF. In DNA, the CDR3 is TGTGCCAGCAGCGCGTCACAGGGCTCCGGCTACACCTTC.

The rearrangement links TRBV6-5 to TRBJ1-1; D gene unclear. CDR1 and CDR2 from the germline V gene are MNHEY and SVGAGI. This CDR3 region has 14 residues. The V gene lost 8 bases and the J gene lost 6 bases, with 19 bases spanning the gap. The CDR3 bases are TGTGCCAGCGGAAGCGAACGAGGGCGGGCTGAAGCTTTCTTT. This sequence encodes CASGSERGRAEAFF.